What follows is one TCR beta chain and its context. The method was immunoSEQ multiplex PCR; TCRdb's version includes in-frame clones alone and lacks a portion of them. Of some 28,000 clones listed, more than 85% were seen once; the top ten hold less than 0.55%. This record comes from a study of T cell changes during pregnancy in multiple sclerosis. The CDR3 length is 14 residues. V was pared by 4 bases and J by 2 bases, with 4 bases of the junction left unmatched. Looked up from germline, CDR1 is LNHDA and CDR2 is SQIVND (reference sequence). The TCR comes from a female donor with multiple sclerosis, enrolled in a pregnancy study. The chain links TRBV19 to TRBJ1-2, with 7 nucleotides matching TRBD1. The material was CD4+ T cells from peripheral blood mononuclear cells, obtained after pregnancy. CDR3: CASSTTTGNYGYTF. CDR3 in DNA: TGTGCCAGTAGTACTACGACAGGGAACTATGGCTACACCTTC.